The entry below describes one TCR beta chain. The junction does not match germline at one end; this may be a read error. This entry comes from a study of tumor-infiltrating lymphocytes in primary liver carcinoma. Co-extracting RNA and DNA was done with about 17-31 mg of unsorted bulk tissue as input. A constant-region primer primed TCR beta cDNA synthesis from about 0.55 ug of total RNA. Slightly modified ARM-PCR with three nested multiplex PCR rounds yielded TCR beta libraries. PCR rounds one and two used TRBV1-TRBV30 forward primers with a C-beta reverse primer for 10 cycles each. TCRdb independently ran MiXCR on the multiplex PCR reads; one entry per CDR3 protein. The data contain roughly 100,000 distinct CDR3 sequences, 65% to 75% of them singletons. The CDR3 sequence is 19 residues long. The germline gives CDR1 SQVTM, CDR2 ANQGSEA.

Sequencing input: liver tumor tissue from sampling region 2. Subset of the sample: tumor region T2, inferior pole. The receptor was derived from a woman in her sixties or seventies with primary liver carcinoma and hepatitis B virus infection. The chain joins TRBV29-1 to TRBJ2-1, with 14 positions matching TRBD2. CDR3 DNA sequence: TGTAGCGCCCGAAGGGGGACTAGCGGGAGAGACAGCTCCTACACTGAGCAGTTCTTC. Translated, it gives CSARRGTSGRDSSYTEQFF.